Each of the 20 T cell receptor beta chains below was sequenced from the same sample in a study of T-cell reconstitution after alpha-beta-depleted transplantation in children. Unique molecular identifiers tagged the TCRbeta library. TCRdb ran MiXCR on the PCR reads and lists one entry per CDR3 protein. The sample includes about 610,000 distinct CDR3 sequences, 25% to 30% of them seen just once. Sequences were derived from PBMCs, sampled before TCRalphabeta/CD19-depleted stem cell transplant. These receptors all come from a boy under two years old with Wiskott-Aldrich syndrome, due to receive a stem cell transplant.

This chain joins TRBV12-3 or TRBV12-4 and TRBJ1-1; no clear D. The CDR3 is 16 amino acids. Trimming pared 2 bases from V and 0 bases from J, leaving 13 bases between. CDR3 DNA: TGTGCCAGCAGTTTATTAACCGGCGGCATGAACACTGAAGCTTTCTTT. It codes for CASSLLTGGMNTEAFF.

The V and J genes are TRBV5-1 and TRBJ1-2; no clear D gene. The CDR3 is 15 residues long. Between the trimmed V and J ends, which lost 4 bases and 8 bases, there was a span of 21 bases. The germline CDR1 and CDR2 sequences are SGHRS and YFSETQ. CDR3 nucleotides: TGCGCCAGCAGCCCGGTGTGGACGGCTTCTCGGGGCTACACCTTC. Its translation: CASSPVWTASRGYTF.

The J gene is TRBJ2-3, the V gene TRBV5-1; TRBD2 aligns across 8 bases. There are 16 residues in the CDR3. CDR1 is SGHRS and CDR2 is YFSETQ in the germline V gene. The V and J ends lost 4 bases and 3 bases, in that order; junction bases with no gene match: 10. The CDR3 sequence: CASSLEPGLGTDTQYF. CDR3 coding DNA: TGCGCCAGCAGCCTTGAACCGGGACTAGGAACAGATACGCAGTATTTT.

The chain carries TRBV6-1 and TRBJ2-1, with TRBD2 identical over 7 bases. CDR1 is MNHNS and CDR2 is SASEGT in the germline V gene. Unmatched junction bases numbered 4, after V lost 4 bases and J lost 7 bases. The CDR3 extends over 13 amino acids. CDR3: CASSAGRTNEQFF. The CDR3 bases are TGTGCCAGCAGTGCCGGGAGGACAAATGAGCAGTTCTTC.

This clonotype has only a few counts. The CDR3 is CASSPSSGRDEQYF. CDR3 nucleotides: TGTGCCAGCAGCCCCTCTAGCGGTCGCGACGAGCAGTACTTC. The V and J genes are TRBV7-2 and TRBJ2-7; 7 bases are a match to TRBD2. Germline-derived CDR1 and CDR2 are SGHTA and FQGNSA. J gave up 5 bases and V 5 bases, and 9 bases lay outside the gene matches. CDR3 length: 14 residues.

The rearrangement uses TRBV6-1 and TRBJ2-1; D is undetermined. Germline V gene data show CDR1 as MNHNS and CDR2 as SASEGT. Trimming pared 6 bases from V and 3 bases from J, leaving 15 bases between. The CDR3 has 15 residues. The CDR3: CASSPEYINYNEQFF. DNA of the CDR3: TGTGCCAGCAGCCCCGAGTACATCAACTACAATGAGCAGTTCTTC.

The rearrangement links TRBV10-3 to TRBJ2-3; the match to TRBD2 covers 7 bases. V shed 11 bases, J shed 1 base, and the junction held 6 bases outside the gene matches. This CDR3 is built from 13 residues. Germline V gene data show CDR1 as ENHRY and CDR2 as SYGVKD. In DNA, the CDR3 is TGTGCCGCCTCTAGCGGAGGCACAGATACGCAGTATTTT. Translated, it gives CAASSGGTDTQYF.

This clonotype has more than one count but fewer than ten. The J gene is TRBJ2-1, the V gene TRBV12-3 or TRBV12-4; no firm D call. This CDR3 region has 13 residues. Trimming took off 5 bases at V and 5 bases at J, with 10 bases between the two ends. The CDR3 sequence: CASSRPKNNEQFF. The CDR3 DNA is TGTGCCAGCAGTCGGCCCAAAAACAATGAGCAGTTCTTC.

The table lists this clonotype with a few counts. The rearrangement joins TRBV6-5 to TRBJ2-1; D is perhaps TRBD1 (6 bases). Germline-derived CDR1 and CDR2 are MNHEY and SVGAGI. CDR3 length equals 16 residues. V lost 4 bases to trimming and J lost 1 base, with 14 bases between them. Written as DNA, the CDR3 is TGTGCCAGCAGTTCAAGACAGGTCAGGTCCTACAATGAGCAGTTCTTC. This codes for CASSSRQVRSYNEQFF.

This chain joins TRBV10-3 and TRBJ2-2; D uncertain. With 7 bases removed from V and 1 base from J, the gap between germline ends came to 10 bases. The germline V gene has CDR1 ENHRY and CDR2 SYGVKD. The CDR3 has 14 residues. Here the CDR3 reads CAITMGLNTGELFF. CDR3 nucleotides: TGTGCCATCACTATGGGCCTGAACACCGGGGAGCTGTTTTTT.

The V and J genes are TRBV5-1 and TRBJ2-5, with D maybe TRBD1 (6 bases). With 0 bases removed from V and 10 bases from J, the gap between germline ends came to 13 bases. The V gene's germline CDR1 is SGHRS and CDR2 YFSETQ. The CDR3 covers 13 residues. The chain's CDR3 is CASSLGGRTHQYF. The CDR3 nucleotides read TGCGCCAGCAGCTTGGGGGGGCGAACACACCAGTACTTC. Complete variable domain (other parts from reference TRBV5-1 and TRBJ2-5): KAGVTQTPRYLIKTRGQQVTLSCSPISGHRSVSWYQQTPGQGLQFLFEYFSETQRNKGNFPGRFSGRQFSNSRSEMNVSTLELGDSALYLCASSLGGRTHQYFGPGTRLLVL.

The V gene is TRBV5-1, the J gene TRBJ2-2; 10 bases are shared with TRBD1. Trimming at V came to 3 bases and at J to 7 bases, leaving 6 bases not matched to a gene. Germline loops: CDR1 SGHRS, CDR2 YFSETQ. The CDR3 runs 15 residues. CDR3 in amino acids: CASSSRQGAGGELFF. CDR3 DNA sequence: TGCGCCAGCAGCTCCCGACAGGGGGCGGGCGGGGAGCTGTTTTTT.

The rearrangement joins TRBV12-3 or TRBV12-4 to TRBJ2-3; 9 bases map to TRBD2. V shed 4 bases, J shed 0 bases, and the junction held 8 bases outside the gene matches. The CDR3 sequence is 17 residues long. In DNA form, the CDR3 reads TGTGCCAGCAGTTCTTATATTACTAGCGGGAGCACAGATACGCAGTATTTT. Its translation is CASSSYITSGSTDTQYF.

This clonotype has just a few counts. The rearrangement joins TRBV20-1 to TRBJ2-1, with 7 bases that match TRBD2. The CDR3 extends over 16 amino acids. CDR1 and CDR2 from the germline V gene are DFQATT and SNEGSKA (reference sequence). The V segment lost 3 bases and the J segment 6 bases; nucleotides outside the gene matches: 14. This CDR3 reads CSASSPWLADINEQFF. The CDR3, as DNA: TGCAGTGCTAGCTCCCCGTGGCTAGCGGATATCAATGAGCAGTTCTTC.

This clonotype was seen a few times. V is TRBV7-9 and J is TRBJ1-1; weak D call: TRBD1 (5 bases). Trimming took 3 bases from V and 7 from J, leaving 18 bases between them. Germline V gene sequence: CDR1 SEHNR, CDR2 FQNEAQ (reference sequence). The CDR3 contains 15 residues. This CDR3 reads CASSFGGSLEGEAFF. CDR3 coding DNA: TGTGCCAGCAGCTTTGGGGGGAGCCTCGAGGGTGAAGCTTTCTTT. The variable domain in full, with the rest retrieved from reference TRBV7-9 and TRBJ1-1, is DTGVSQNPRHKITKRGQNVTFRCDPISEHNRLYWYRQTLGQGPEFLTYFQNEAQLEKSRLLSDRFSAERPKGSFSTLEIQRTEQGDSAMYLCASSFGGSLEGEAFFGQGTRLTVV.

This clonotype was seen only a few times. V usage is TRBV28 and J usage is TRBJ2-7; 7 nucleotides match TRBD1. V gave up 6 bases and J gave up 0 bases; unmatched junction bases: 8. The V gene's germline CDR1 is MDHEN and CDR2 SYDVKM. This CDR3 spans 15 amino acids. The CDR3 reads CASRETGTASYEQYF. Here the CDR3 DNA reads TGTGCCAGCAGAGAGACCGGGACAGCCTCCTACGAGCAGTACTTC.

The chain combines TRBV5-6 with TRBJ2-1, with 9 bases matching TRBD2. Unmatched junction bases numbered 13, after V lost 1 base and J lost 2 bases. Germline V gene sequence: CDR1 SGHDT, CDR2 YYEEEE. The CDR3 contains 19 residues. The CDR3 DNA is TGTGCCAGCAGCTTGATTATGCTAGCGGGATCGTTCGCCTACAATGAGCAGTTCTTC. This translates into CASSLIMLAGSFAYNEQFF.

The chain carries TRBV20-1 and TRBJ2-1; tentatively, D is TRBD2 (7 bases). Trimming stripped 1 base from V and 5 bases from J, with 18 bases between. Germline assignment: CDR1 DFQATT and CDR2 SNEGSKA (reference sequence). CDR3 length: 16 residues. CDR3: CSARAAGALFNNEQFF. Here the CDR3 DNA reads TGCAGTGCTAGAGCCGCGGGGGCCCTATTTAACAATGAGCAGTTCTTC.

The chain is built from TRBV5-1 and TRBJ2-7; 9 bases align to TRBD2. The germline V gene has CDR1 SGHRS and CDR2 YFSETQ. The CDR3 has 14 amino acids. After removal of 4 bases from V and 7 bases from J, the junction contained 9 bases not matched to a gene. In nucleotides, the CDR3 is TGCGCCAGCAGCCGACGGTCGACTAGCGGTGAGCAGTACTTC. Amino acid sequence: CASSRRSTSGEQYF. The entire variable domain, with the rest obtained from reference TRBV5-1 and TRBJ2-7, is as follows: KAGVTQTPRYLIKTRGQQVTLSCSPISGHRSVSWYQQTPGQGLQFLFEYFSETQRNKGNFPGRFSGRQFSNSRSEMNVSTLELGDSALYLCASSRRSTSGEQYFGPGTRLTVT.

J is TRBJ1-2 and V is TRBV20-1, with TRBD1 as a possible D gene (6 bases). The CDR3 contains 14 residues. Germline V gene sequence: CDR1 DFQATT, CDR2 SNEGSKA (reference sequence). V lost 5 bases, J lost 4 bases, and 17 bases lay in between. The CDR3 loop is CSAPEKRGSYGYTF. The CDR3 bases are TGCAGTGCTCCGGAGAAGAGGGGGAGCTATGGCTACACCTTC.